This TCR beta chain was identified in a study of blood T cell repertoires in COVID-19. On the study more broadly: Sources were T cells, B-cell-depleted T cells, or PBMCs; the material itself was cDNA or gDNA.

The germline gives CDR1 LNHDA, CDR2 SQIVND (reference sequence). The CDR3 covers 14 residues. Deletions cut 1 base from V and 3 bases from J, with 10 bases between. In the authors' methods: Amplified reference gene primers provided the basis for estimating nucleated cell counts. Only in-frame clones appear in the TCRdb table, and some are missing; sequencing was by immunoSEQ multiplex PCR. The V and J calls and clone size were taken over from that table, and D and trimming were inferred from the DNA. The sample carries 100,000 or so clones, roughly 80% recorded once. In its sample, this clone was seen a few times.

The sequencing input was peripheral blood. V and J are TRBV19 and TRBJ2-7; D not resolved. The sequence was collected from a human donor in a cohort sampled during active COVID-19. CDR3 protein: CASSIGTGDYEQYF. The CDR3 DNA reads TGTGCCAGTAGTATAGGCACCGGAGACTACGAGCAGTACTTC.